The rows below give T cell receptor beta chains drawn from one sample of a study of vaccination effects on CD4 cells after COVID-19. Their antigens are not known. TCRdb keeps only in-frame clones here, not all; method: immunoSEQ multiplex PCR. The repertoire holds over 45,000 clones, with roughly 70% as singletons. The specimen comprised CD4+ T cells from PBMCs cultured with SARS-CoV-2 spike peptides, sampled before COVID-19 vaccination. All receptors come from a human donor who received a COVID-19 vaccine. Each CDR3 is given with its conserved first and last residue. The D gene is left open where the match is weak. Only part of the rows carry a size: once, few, many, or a class if the clone is expanded.

>TRBJ1-4|TRBD1|TRBV28|NA
CASISQGATNEKLFF
TGTGCCAGCATTTCCCAGGGGGCAACTAATGAAAAACTGTTTTTT
>TRBJ1-4|TRBD1|TRBV12-3/TRBV12-4|NA
CASSRQGGKLFF
TGTGCCAGCAGTCGACAGGGGGGAAAACTGTTTTTT
>TRBJ2-7|NA|TRBV3-1/TRBV3-2|few
CASSQFRNEQYF
TGTGCCAGCAGCCAATTCCGTAACGAGCAGTACTTC
>TRBJ2-2|NA|TRBV7-8|NA
CASSPSGLHTGELFF
TGTGCCAGCAGCCCGTCGGGACTTCACACCGGGGAGCTGTTTTTT
>TRBJ2-5|TRBD2|TRBV5-4|NA
CASSPKAGGGETQYF
TGTGCCAGCAGCCCTAAAGCGGGAGGAGGAGAGACCCAGTACTTC
>TRBJ2-7|TRBD1|TRBV7-2|NA
CASSFGTGNYEQYF
TGTGCCAGCAGCTTTGGGACAGGGAACTACGAGCAGTACTTC
>TRBJ1-1|NA|TRBV10-3|NA
CAISEGSPMNTEAFF
TGTGCCATCAGTGAGGGCAGTCCGATGAACACTGAAGCTTTCTTT
>TRBJ1-2|TRBD1|TRBV9|once
CASSTPGQANYGYTF
TGTGCCAGCAGCACTCCGGGACAGGCGAACTATGGCTACACCTTC
>TRBJ1-3|NA|TRBV3-1/TRBV3-2|NA
CASSQDGFTYSGNTIYF
TGTGCCAGCAGCCAAGATGGGTTCACATACTCTGGAAACACCATATATTTT
>TRBJ2-5|NA|TRBV28|NA
CASSFTGTQYF
TGTGCCAGCAGTTTCACGGGGACCCAGTACTTC
>TRBJ1-5|NA|TRBV19|NA
CASSIEVQPQHF
TGTGCCAGTAGTATAGAGGTTCAGCCCCAGCATTTT
>TRBJ2-5|TRBD2|TRBV20-1|NA
CSASRGTGLAGPQETQYF
TGCAGTGCTAGTAGGGGGACGGGACTAGCGGGCCCCCAAGAGACCCAGTACTTC
>TRBJ2-7|TRBD2|TRBV2|NA
CASRASGTGEQYF
TGTGCCAGCAGAGCTAGCGGGACGGGCGAGCAGTACTTC
>TRBJ1-3|NA|TRBV2|NA
CASSDRGISGNTIYF
TGTGCCAGCAGTGACAGGGGTATCTCTGGAAACACCATATATTTT
>TRBJ2-7|TRBD2|TRBV4-1|NA
CASSGRGSYEQYF
TGCGCCAGCAGCGGGAGGGGCTCCTACGAGCAGTACTTC
>TRBJ2-2|NA|TRBV9|NA
CASSVDPVSGVTGELFF
TGTGCCAGCAGCGTAGATCCGGTTTCAGGAGTCACCGGGGAGCTGTTTTTT
>TRBJ1-6|NA|TRBV6-4|NA
CASSDSDRNSPLHF
TGTGCCAGCAGTGACTCGGACAGAAATTCACCCCTCCACTTT
>TRBJ2-1|TRBD2|TRBV7-2|once
CASSLGLAGLGAYNEQFF
TGTGCCAGCAGCTTAGGACTAGCGGGCTTAGGGGCTTACAATGAGCAGTTCTTC
>TRBJ2-7|NA|TRBV28|NA
CASRRSGIRGYEQYF
TGTGCCAGCAGACGCTCAGGGATAAGGGGGTACGAGCAGTACTTC
>TRBJ1-4|TRBD1|TRBV30|NA
CAWSPGTGKNEKLFF
TGTGCCTGGAGTCCAGGGACAGGGAAGAATGAAAAACTGTTTTTT
>TRBJ2-7|NA|TRBV19|once
CASSIDFYSYEQYF
TGTGCCAGTAGTATAGACTTCTACTCCTACGAGCAGTACTTC
>TRBJ2-1|TRBD2|TRBV6-2/TRBV6-3|NA
CASSYGAAGATNEQFF
TGTGCCAGCAGTTACGGGGCTGCGGGAGCCACCAATGAGCAGTTCTTC
>TRBJ2-5|NA|TRBV5-6|NA
CASSSQNQETQYF
TGTGCCAGCAGCTCTCAAAATCAAGAGACCCAGTACTTC
>TRBJ2-3|TRBD2|TRBV29-1|NA
CSVEGLAGPSSTDTQYF
TGCAGCGTTGAGGGTCTAGCGGGACCTTCTAGCACAGATACGCAGTATTTT
>TRBJ1-1|TRBD1|TRBV29-1|NA
CSASGQPNTEAFF
TGCAGCGCCTCGGGACAGCCGAACACTGAAGCTTTCTTT
>TRBJ2-7|TRBD1|TRBV28|NA
CASTPGTGDYEQYF
TGTGCCAGCACCCCCGGGACAGGGGATTACGAGCAGTACTTC
>TRBJ1-4|NA|TRBV29-1|few
CSVLDGEKLFF
TGCAGCGTCCTTGACGGGGAAAAACTGTTTTTT
>TRBJ2-7|NA|TRBV14|NA
CASSLLIYRAPLSYEQYF
TGTGCCAGCAGCCTGCTGATCTACAGGGCCCCCCTCTCCTACGAGCAGTACTTC
>TRBJ1-1|TRBD1|TRBV2|NA
CASRTGTGRVNTEAFF
TGTGCCAGCAGGACTGGGACAGGGAGAGTGAACACTGAAGCTTTCTTT
>TRBJ2-5|NA|TRBV15|NA
CATTRGPEETQYF
TGTGCCACCACCCGAGGCCCCGAAGAGACCCAGTACTTC
>TRBJ2-7|NA|TRBV5-6|NA
CASSLAQGFYEQYF
TGTGCCAGCAGCTTGGCGCAGGGTTTCTACGAGCAGTACTTC